One and the same sample provided the 2 T cell receptor beta chains below, sequenced in a study of blood T cells in healthy people across ages. A second PCR of roughly 7 to 11 cycles used a sample-barcoded 5' primer and a J-beta primer mix. TCRdb re-analysed the 5' RACE reads in MiXCR, keeping a single row per CDR3 protein. This sample yields approximately 1.5 million distinct CDR3 sequences, of which under 55% are seen a single time; under 5% belongs to the top ten. Sequencing was done on a sample of blood. These receptors were collected from a woman younger than 30 in good health.

The chain carries TRBV3-1 and TRBJ1-2, with 7 bases lining up with TRBD1. The junction had 4 bases not matched to a gene; V was cut back by 4 bases and J by 5 bases. Germline values: CDR1 LGHDT, CDR2 YNNKEL (reference sequence). The CDR3 covers 13 residues. The CDR3 here is CASSPGGMYGYTF. The CDR3 coding sequence is TGTGCCAGCAGCCCAGGGGGGATGTATGGCTACACCTTC.

The chain joins TRBV6-2 or TRBV6-3 to TRBJ1-4; TRBD1 is a possible D gene (5 bases). The length of the CDR3 is 14 residues. V was pared by 7 bases and J by 10 bases, with 19 bases between. In germline, CDR1 is MNHEY, CDR2 SVGEGT. The CDR3 is CASNPRAGARKLFF. The CDR3 DNA sequence: TGTGCCAGCAATCCTCGGGCCGGGGCACGAAAACTGTTTTTT.